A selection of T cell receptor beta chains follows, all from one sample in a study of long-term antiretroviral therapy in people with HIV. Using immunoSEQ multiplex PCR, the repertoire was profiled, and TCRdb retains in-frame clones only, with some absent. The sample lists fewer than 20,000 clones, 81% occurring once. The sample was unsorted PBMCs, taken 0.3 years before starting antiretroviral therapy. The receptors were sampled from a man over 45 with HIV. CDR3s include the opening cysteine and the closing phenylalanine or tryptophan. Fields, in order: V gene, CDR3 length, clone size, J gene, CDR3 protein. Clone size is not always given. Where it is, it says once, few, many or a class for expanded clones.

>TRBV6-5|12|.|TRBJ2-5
CASRDRGETQYF
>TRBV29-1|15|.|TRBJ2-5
CSVEETGTSGETQYF
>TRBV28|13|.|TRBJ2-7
CASRSRTVYEQYF
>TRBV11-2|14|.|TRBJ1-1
CASSLDRGSTEAFF
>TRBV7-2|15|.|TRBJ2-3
CASSTVLAFTDTQYF
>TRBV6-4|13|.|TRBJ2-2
CASSRGDTGELFF
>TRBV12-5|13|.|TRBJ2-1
CASGLVTSGEQFF
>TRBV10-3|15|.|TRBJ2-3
CAIRGDRVKTDTQYF
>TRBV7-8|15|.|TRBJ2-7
CASSPSGRGGYEQYF
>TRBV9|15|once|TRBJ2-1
CASSVAGTGANEQFF
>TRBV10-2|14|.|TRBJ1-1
CATGTAWGNTEAFF
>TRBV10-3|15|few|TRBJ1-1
CAIRASTVWNTEAFF
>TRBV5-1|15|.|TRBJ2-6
CASSFRGSGANVLTF
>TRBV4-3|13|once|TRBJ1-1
CASSPTSYTEAFF
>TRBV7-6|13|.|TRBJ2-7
CASSLWRGYEQYF
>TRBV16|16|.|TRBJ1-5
CASSHPLGGAGQPQHF
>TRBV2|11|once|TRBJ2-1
CASSLLVEQFF
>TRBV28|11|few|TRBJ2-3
CASSHMRTQYF
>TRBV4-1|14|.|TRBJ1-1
CASSQPAEGTEAFF
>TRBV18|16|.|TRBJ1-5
CASSPGVGPAGQPQHF
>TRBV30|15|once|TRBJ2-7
CAWSVRGDVSYEQYF
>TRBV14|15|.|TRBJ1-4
CASSQEDLPNEKLFF
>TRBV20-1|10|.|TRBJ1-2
CSAPDSGYTF
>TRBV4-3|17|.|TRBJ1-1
CASSQDLEKIMNTEAFF
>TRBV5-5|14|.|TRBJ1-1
CASSFETGNTEAFF
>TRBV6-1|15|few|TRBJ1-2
CASSEGRTLTYGYTF
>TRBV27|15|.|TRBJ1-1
CASSSIGQLNTEAFF
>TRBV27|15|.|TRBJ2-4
CASSFSSTGKNIQYF